The source of this T cell receptor beta chain is a study of T cells in tuberculosis. In the study overall: IGRA-negative adolescents, IGRA-positive adolescents with latent tuberculosis and adults with active tuberculosis formed this South African cohort. Blood was taken before or within 7 days of anti-tuberculosis therapy.

Germline assignment: CDR1 SNHLY and CDR2 FYNNEI. The CDR3 loop spans 14 amino acids. V gave up 6 bases and J gave up 0 bases, with 12 bases separating them. Time point given: new active TB diagnosis, blood taken before or within 7 days of starting treatment. Confirmation came from sputum smear and/or culture positivity for M. tuberculosis. TCRdb's copy holds only in-frame clones and misses some; the assay was immunoSEQ multiplex PCR. The table records some 30,000 clones, around 88% of them present only once. This sequence originates from an adult with tuberculosis. The sample was PBMCs, taken at tuberculosis diagnosis. V and J are TRBV2 and TRBJ2-7, with a tentative D call TRBD1 (5 bases). The CDR3 coding sequence is TGTGCCAGCAGGAAGACAGATTACTCCTACGAGCAGTACTTC. Its translation is CASRKTDYSYEQYF.